This TCR beta chain comes out of a study of graft-versus-host responses after intestinal transplantation. The CDR3 is 15 residues long. V dropped 0 bases and J dropped 5 bases, with 13 bases sitting between them. Per germline, CDR1 MGHRA and CDR2 YSYEKL. Findings of the study overall: There was an association between peak levels of circulating GvH clones and early post-transplant HvG declines.

The assay was immunoSEQ multiplex PCR, and TCRdb's table has in-frame clones only and misses some. In the table there are about 12,000 clones, roughly 30% of which are singletons. Responders (roughly 200,000, CFSE-labeled) were co-plated with roughly 200,000 irradiated, violet-dye-labeled stimulators. The V call is TRBV4-1, the J call TRBJ1-1; D ambiguous. The sequence came from a human patient who received an intestinal transplant. This material consisted of alloreactive CD8+ T cells from a mixed lymphocyte reaction culture, taken before intestinal transplant. Specified subset: CFSE-low proliferating T cells sorted from roughly 6-day pre-transplant mixed lymphocyte reaction (GvH or HvG direction). In nucleotides, the CDR3 is TGCGCCAGCAGCCAAGATCGTTGGGTGGGGACTGAAGCTTTCTTT. Translated, it gives CASSQDRWVGTEAFF.